The 4 T cell receptor beta chains listed next were all sequenced from one sample in a study of T cells in Graves' hyperthyroidism and ophthalmopathy. TCR beta CDR3 sequences were amplified from RNA transcripts. In the first-round RT-PCR of the TCR CDR3, the HTBI primer set was used. TCRdb fed the multiplex PCR reads into MiXCR, producing one record per CDR3 protein. Of about 610,000 distinct CDR3 sequences listed, approximately 14% are singletons. What was sequenced was blood. These receptors all come from a woman between 40 and 50 years old with Graves' ophthalmopathy.

This clonotype was recorded many times. V is TRBV28 and J is TRBJ1-5; weak D call: TRBD1 (6 bases). Trimming took 4 bases from V and 2 from J, leaving 12 bases between them. CDR3 length: 15 amino acids. Germline V gene data show CDR1 as MDHEN and CDR2 as SYDVKM. CDR3 in DNA: TGTGCCAGCAGTTCCAGGGGAATGGGCAATCAGCCCCAGCATTTT. It specifies CASSSRGMGNQPQHF. Complete variable domain (other parts from reference TRBV28 and TRBJ1-5): DVKVTQSSRYLVKRTGEKVFLECVQDMDHENMFWYRQDPGLGLRLIYFSYDVKMKEKGDIPEGYSVSREKKERFSLILESASTNQTSMYLCASSSRGMGNQPQHFGDGTRLSIL.

At least ten counts were recorded for this clonotype. The DNA of the CDR3 is TGCAGCGTATCACGAGGCGAAGGTCAGCCCCAGCATTTT. Translation: CSVSRGEGQPQHF. This chain uses TRBV29-1 with TRBJ1-5; D unresolved. The CDR3 spans 13 residues. Per germline, CDR1 SQVTM and CDR2 ANQGSEA. Trimming took off 6 bases at V and 6 bases at J, with 15 bases between the two ends. Variable domain in full (rest from reference TRBV29-1 and TRBJ1-5): SAVISQKPSRDICQRGTSLTIQCQVDSQVTMMFWYRQQPGQSLTLIATANQGSEATYESGFVIDKFPISRPNLTFSTLTVSNMSPEDSSIYLCSVSRGEGQPQHFGDGTRLSIL.

This clonotype was picked up many times. V gene TRBV6-2 or TRBV6-3 combines with J gene TRBJ2-4; D gene unclear. Per the germline V gene, CDR1 is MNHEY and CDR2 is SVGEGT. The CDR3 is made up of 11 amino acids. Trimming left V 6 bases short and J 3 bases short, with 3 bases between. CDR3 region: CASRNKNIQYF. In DNA, the CDR3 is TGTGCCAGCAGAAACAAAAACATTCAGTACTTC.

The sample holds many counts of this clonotype. The V call is TRBV28, the J call TRBJ1-6; D uncertain. CDR1 and CDR2 from the germline V gene are MDHEN and SYDVKM. V lost 4 bases, J lost 7 bases, and 5 bases lay in between. The CDR3 spans 12 residues. CDR3 amino acids: CASSSPNSPLHF. CDR3 sequence (DNA): TGTGCCAGCAGTTCTCCAAATTCACCCCTCCACTTT. The full variable domain, with the rest looked up from reference TRBV28 and TRBJ1-6, is DVKVTQSSRYLVKRTGEKVFLECVQDMDHENMFWYRQDPGLGLRLIYFSYDVKMKEKGDIPEGYSVSREKKERFSLILESASTNQTSMYLCASSSPNSPLHFGNGTRLTVT.